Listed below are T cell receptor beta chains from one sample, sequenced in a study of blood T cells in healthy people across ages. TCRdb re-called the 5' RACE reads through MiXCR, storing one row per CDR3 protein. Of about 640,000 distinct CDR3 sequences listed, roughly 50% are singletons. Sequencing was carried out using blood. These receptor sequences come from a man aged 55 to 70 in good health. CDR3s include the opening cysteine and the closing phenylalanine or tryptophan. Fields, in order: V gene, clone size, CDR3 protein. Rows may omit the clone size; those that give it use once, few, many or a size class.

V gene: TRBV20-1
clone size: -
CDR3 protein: CSVQLNTEAFF

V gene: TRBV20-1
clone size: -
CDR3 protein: CSARGTDDSPLHF

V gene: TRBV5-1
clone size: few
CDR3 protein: CASSLEGGQGTYEQYF

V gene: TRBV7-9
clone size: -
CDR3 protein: CASSLELGYTF

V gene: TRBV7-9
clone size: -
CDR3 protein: CASSRGTGQDQPQHF

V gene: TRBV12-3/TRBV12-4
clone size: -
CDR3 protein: CASSWGEEIQYF

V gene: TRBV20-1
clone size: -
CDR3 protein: CSARQGAGENIQYF

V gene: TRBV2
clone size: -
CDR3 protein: CASGGRVRETQYF

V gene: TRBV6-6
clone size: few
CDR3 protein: CASSDRGTHYEQYF

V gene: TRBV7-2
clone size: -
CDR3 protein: CASSSYRGPYEQYF

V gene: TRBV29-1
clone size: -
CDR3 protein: CSVVPEGAEAFF

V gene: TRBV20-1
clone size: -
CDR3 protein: CSARVGTSGGIEQFF

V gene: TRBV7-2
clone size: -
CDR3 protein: CASSLHGSYEQYF

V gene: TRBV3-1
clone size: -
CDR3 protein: CASSLRLGVAYEQYF

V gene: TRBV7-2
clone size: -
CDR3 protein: CASSARTRGHEQFF

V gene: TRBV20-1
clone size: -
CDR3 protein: CSAFSTGPWADTQYF

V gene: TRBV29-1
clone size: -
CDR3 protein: CSVGGAPPGNEKLFF

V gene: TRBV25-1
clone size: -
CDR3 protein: CASSDAGTGYGYTF

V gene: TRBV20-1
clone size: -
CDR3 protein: CSAPWDKDETQYF

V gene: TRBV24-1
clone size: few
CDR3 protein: CATSEITTGGLETQYF

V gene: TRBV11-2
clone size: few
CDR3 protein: CASSLRTGSTDTQYF

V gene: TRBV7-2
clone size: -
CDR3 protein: CASSLSTSGVRYEQYF

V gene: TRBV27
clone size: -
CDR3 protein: CASSFGGQNSPLHF

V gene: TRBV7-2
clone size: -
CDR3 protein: CASSSLQGGSASEQYF

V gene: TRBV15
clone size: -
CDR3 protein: CATSRDLGTVYGYTF

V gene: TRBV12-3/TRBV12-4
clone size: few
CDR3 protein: CASSLVDIAEQYF

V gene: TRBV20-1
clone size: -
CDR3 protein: CSASRAYSNQPQHF

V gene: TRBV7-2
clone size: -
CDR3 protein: CASSLGGQGAGYEQYF

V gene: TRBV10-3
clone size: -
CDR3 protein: CAISQLADFDTQYF

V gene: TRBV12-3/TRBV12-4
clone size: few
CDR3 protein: CASSLGVVTGELFF

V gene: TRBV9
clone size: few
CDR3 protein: CASSGLSGANVLTF